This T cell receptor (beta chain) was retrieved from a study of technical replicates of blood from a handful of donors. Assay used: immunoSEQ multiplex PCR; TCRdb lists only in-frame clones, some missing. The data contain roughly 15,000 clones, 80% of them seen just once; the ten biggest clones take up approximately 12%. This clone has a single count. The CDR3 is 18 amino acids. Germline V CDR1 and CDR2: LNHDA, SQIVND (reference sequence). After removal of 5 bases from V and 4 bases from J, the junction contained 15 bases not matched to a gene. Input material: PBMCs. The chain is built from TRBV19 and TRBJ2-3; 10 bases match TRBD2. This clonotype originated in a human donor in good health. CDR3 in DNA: TGTGCCAGTAGTCCGGGACTAGCGCTACAAGGAGGCCCAGATACGCAGTATTTT. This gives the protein CASSPGLALQGGPDTQYF.